This T cell receptor beta chain was identified in a study of vaccination and CD4 T cells after COVID-19. Trimming cost V 4 bases and J 2 bases, with 8 bases left between them. The CDR3 has 13 residues. CDR1 SNHLY and CDR2 FYNNEI come from the germline V gene. The Oncomine TCR Beta short-read assay was what sequenced the DNA obtained from cultured CD4+ T cells. Each CDR3 protein is one row after TCRdb ran MiXCR on the PCR reads. This sample has roughly 16,000 distinct CDR3 sequences, with over 55% found just once. This clonotype occurred once. The target antigen is unknown. Treatment defined: approximately nine-day PBMC culture with coronavirus spike peptide pools or control peptides (ViraFEST assay).

This clonotype was sampled from a human donor who had recovered from COVID-19. Material: CD4+ T cells from blood, cultured in vitro. The genes are TRBV2 and TRBJ2-5; D gene uncertain. The DNA for the CDR3 is TGTGCCAGCAGTGCTTTCCGTCAAGAGACCCAGTACTTC. Translating gives CASSAFRQETQYF.